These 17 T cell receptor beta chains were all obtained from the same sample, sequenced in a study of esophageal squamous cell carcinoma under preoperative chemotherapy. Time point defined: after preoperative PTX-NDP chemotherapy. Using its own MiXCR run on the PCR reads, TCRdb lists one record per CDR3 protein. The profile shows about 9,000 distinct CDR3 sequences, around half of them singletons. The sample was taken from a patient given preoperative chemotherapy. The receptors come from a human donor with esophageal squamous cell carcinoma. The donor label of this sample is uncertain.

The CDR3 region is CASSLGGNQETQYF. For the CDR3, the DNA is TGTGCCAGCAGCTTGGGAGGGAACCAAGAGACCCAGTACTTC. The chain couples TRBV7-6 to TRBJ2-1, with 7 bases that match TRBD2. The last part of the DNA fits TRBJ2-5 better; the J call may be wrong. The CDR3 is made up of 14 amino acids. Per the germline V gene, CDR1 is SGHVS and CDR2 is FNYEAQ.

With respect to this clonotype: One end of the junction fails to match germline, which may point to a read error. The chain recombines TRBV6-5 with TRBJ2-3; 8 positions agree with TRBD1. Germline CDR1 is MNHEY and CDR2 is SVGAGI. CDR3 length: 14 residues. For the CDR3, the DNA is TGTGCCAGCAGTTTAGGGACAGGCCAAAATACTCAGTATTTC. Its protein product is CASSLGTGQNTQYF.

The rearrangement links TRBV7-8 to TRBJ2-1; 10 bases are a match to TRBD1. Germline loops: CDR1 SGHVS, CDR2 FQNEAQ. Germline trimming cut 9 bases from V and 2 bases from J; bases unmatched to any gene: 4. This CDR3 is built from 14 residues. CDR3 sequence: CASQTGGAYNEQFF. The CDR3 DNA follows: TGTGCCAGTCAGACAGGGGGCGCCTACAATGAGCAGTTCTTC.

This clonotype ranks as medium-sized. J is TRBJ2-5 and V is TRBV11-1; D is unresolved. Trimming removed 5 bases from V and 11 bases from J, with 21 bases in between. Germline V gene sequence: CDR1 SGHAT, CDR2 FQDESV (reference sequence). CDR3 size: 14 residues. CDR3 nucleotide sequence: TGTGCCAGCAGCGTACCCGGGTACTCTGGAGAGCAGTACTTC. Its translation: CASSVPGYSGEQYF.

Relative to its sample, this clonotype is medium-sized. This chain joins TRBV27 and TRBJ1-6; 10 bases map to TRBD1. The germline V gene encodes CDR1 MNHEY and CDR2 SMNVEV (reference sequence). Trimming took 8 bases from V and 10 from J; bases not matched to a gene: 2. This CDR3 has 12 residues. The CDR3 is CASGTGVSPLHF. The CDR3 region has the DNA TGTGCCAGCGGGACAGGGGTCTCACCCCTCCACTTT.

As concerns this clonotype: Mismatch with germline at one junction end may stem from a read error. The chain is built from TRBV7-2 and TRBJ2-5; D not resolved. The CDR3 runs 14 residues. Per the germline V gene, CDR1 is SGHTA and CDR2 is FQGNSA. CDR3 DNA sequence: TGTGCCAGCAGCTTACTATGGGGTCAAGAGACCCTGTCTTTC. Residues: CASSLLWGQETLSF.

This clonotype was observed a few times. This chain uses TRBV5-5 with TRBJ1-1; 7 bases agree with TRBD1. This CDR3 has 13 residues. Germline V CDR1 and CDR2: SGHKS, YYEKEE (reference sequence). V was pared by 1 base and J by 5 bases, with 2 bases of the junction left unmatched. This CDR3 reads CASSLTGVTEAFF. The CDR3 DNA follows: TGTGCCAGCAGCTTGACAGGGGTAACTGAAGCTTTCTTT.

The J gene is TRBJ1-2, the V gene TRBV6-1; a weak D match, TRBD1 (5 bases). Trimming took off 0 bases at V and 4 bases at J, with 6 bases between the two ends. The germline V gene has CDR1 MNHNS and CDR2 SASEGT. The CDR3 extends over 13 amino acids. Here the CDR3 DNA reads TGTGCCAGCAGTGAAGCACAGGTCTATGGCTACACCTTC. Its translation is CASSEAQVYGYTF.

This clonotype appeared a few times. The CDR3 here is CASSLAPGQFSSYEQFF. The CDR3 region has the DNA TGTGCCAGCAGCTTGGCGCCGGGACAGTTTAGCTCCTACGAGCAGTTCTTC. V gene TRBV5-5 combines with J gene TRBJ2-1; 7 bases line up with TRBD1. Germline V CDR1 and CDR2: SGHKS, YYEKEE (reference sequence). The CDR3 is made up of 17 amino acids. J was trimmed by 10 bases and V by 0 bases; bases with no gene match: 16.

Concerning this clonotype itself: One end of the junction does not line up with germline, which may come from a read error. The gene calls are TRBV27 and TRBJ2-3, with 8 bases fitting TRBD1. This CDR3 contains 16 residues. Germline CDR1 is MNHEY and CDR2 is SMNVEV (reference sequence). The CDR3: CASSSQGAGATDTQFF. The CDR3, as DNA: TGTGCCAGCAGTTCCCAGGGGGCAGGGGCCACAGATACGCAGTTCTTT.

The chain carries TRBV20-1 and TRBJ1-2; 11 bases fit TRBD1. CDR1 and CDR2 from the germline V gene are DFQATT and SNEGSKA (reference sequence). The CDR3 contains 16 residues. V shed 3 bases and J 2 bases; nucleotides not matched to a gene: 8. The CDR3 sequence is CSASAGTGGPNYGYTF. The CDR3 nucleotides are TGCAGTGCTAGTGCCGGGACAGGGGGTCCCAACTATGGCTACACCTTC.

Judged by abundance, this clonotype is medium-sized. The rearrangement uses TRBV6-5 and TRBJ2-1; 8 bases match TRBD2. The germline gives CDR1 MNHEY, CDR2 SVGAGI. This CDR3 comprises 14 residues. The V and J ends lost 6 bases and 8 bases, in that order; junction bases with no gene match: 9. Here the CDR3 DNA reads TGTGCCAGCAGGACTCCGGGGGGGGGCGATGAGCAGTTCTTC. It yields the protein CASRTPGGGDEQFF.

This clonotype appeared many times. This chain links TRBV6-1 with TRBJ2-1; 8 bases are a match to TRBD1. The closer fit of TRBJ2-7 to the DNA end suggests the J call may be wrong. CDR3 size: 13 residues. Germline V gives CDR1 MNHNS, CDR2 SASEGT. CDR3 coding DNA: TGTGCCAGCAAATCAGGACAGGGTTACGAGCAGTACTTC. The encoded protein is CASKSGQGYEQYF.

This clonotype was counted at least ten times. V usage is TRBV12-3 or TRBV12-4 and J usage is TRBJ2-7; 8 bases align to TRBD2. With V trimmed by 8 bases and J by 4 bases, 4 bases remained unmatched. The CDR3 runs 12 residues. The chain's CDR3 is CASSGGYYEQYF. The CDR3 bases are TGTGCCAGCTCGGGGGGGTATTACGAGCAGTACTTC.

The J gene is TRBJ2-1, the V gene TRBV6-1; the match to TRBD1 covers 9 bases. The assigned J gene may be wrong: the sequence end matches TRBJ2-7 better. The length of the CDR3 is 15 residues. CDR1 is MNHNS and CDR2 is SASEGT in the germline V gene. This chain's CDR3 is CASSPWDRVSYEQYF. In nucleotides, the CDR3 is TGTGCCAGCTCCCCCTGGGACAGGGTGTCCTACGAGCAGTACTTC.

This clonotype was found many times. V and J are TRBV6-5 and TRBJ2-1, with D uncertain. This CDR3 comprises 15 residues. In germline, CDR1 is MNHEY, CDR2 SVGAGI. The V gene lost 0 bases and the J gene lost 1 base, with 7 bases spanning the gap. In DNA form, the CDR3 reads TGTGCCAGCAGTTACTCTCTGGGATCCTACAATGAGCAGTTCTTC. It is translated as CASSYSLGSYNEQFF.

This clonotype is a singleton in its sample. The CDR3: CASKLAEATDTQYF. In DNA, the CDR3 is TGTGCCAGCAAACTAGCGGAGGCCACAGATACGCAGTATTTT. The chain combines TRBV6-1 with TRBJ2-3, with 8 bases fitting TRBD2. The CDR3 contains 14 residues. Trimming cost V 7 bases and J 2 bases; bases outside gene matches: 5. Germline CDR1 and CDR2: MNHNS and SASEGT.